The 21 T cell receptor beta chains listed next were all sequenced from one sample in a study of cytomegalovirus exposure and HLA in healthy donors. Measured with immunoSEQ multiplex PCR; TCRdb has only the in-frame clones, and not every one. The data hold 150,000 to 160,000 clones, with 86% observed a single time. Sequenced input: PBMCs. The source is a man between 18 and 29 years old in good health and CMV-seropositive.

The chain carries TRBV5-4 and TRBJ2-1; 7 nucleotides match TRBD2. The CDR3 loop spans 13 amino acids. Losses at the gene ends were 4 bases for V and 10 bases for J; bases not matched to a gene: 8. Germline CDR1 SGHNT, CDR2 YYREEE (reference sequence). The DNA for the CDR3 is TGTGCCAGCAGCACGACTAGCATTGAGGAGCAGTTCTTC. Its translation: CASSTTSIEEQFF.

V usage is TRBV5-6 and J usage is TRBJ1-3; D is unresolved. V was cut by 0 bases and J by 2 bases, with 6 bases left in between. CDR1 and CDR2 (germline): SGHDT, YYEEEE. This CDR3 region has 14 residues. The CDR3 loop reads CASSLGGTGNTIYF. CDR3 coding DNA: TGTGCCAGCAGCTTGGGAGGAACTGGAAACACCATATATTTT.

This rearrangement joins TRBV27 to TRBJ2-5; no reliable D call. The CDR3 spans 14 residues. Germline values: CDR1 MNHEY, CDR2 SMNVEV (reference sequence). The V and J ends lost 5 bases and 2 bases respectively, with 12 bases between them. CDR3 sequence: CASSPWAVQETQYF. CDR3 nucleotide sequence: TGTGCCAGCAGTCCTTGGGCAGTACAAGAGACCCAGTACTTC.

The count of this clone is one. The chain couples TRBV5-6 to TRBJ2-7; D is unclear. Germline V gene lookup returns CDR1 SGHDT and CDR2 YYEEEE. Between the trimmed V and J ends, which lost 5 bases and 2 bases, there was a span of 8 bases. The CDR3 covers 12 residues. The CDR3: CASRLHTYEQYF. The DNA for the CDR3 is TGTGCCAGCAGACTACATACCTACGAGCAGTACTTC.

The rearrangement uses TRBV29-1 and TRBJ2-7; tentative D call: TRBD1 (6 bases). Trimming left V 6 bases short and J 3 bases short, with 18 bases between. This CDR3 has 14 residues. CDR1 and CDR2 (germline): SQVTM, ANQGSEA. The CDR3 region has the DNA TGCAGCGTACATACAGGGAATGACTACTACGAGCAGTACTTC. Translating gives CSVHTGNDYYEQYF.

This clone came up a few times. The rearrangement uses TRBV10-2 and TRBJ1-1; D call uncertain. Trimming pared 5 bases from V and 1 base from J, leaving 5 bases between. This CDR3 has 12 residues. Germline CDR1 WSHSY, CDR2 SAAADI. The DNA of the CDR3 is TGCGCCAGCAGTCCCGGGAACACTGAAGCTTTCTTT. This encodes CASSPGNTEAFF.

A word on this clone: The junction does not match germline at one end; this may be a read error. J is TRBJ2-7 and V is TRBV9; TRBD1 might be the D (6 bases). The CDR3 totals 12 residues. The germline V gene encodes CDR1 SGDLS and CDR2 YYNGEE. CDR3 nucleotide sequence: TGTGCCAGCAGCGTGCCCCCGGGACAAGGCCCTTTC. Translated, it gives CASSVPPGQGPF.

CDR3 bases: TGTGCCAGCAGCTTCTGGTTGAGGGATTACGGGGAGCTGTTTTTT. Amino acids: CASSFWLRDYGELFF. The chain uses TRBV7-9 and TRBJ2-2; D possibly corresponds to TRBD2 (5 bases). The V and J ends lost 3 bases and 7 bases respectively, with 15 bases between them. Germline V gene data show CDR1 as SEHNR and CDR2 as FQNEAQ (reference sequence). CDR3 length: 15 residues.

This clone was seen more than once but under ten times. DNA for the CDR3: TGCAGCGTCGGGACATCTTTGAACACTGAAGCTTTCTTT. Protein: CSVGTSLNTEAFF. The rearrangement joins TRBV29-1 to TRBJ1-1; maybe TRBD1 (6 bases). The V end was cut by 6 bases, the J end by 0 bases, with 11 bases between. The CDR3 is 13 residues long. The germline CDR1 and CDR2 sequences are SQVTM and ANQGSEA.

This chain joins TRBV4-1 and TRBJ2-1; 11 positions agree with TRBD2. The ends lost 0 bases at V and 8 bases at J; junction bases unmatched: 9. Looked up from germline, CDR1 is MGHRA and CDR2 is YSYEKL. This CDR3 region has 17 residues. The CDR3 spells CASSQDETSGGLDEQFF. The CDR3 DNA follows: TGCGCCAGCAGCCAAGATGAAACTAGCGGGGGATTGGATGAGCAGTTCTTC.

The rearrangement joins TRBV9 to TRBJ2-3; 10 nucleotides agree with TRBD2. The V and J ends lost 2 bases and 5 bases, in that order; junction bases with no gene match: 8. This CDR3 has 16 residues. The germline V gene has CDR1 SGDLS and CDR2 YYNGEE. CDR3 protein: CASSVLQRGGRDTQYF. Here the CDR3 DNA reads TGTGCCAGCAGCGTCCTTCAGCGGGGGGGCCGAGATACGCAGTATTTT.

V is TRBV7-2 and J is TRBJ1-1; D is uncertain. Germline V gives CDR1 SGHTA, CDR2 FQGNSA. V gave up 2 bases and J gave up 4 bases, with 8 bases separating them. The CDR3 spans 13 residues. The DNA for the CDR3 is TGTGCCAGCAGCTTATGGGCGAGCACTGAAGCTTTCTTT. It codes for CASSLWASTEAFF.

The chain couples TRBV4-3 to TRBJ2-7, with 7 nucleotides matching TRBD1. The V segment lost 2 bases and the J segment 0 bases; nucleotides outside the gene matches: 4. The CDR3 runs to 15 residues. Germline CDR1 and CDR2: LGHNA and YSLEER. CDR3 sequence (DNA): TGCGCCAGCAGCCAAATGGACAGGCTCTCCTACGAGCAGTACTTC. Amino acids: CASSQMDRLSYEQYF.

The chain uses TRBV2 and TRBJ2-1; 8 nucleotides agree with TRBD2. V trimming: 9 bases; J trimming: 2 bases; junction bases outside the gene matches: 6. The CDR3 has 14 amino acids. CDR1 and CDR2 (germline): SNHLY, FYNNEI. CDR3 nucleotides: TGTGCCAGTCCCTTAGCGGGAACCTACAATGAGCAGTTCTTC. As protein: CASPLAGTYNEQFF.

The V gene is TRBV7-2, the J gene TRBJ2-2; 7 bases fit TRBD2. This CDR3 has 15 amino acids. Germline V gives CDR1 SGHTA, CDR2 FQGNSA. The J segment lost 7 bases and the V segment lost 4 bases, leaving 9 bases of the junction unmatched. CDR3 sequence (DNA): TGTGCCAGCAGCTCCGGGCGGGAGAGGGGCGGGGAGCTGTTTTTT. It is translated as CASSSGRERGGELFF.

The CDR3 nucleotides read TGTGCCAGCAGTTTTAAACCGGGACTACCCCCCTACAATGAGCAGTTCTTC. This translates into CASSFKPGLPPYNEQFF. The chain recombines TRBV11-2 with TRBJ2-1, with 7 bases aligning to TRBD2. The CDR3 sequence is 17 residues long. Germline trimming cut 6 bases from V and 2 bases from J; bases unmatched to any gene: 13. Germline CDR1 reads SGHAT; CDR2 reads FQNNGV.

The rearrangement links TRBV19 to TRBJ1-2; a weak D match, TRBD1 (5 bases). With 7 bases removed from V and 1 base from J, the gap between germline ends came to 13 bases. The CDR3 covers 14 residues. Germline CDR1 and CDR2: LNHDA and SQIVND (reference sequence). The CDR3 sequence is CASNRKGFNYGYTF. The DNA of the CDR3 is TGTGCCAGTAATAGAAAGGGGTTTAACTATGGCTACACCTTC.

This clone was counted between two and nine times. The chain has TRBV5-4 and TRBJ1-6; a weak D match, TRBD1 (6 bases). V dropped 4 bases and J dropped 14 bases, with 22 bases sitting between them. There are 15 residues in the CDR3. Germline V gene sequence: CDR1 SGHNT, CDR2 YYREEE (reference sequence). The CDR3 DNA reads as TGTGCCAGCAGCCCCGGGGGGACACGGGATATGTCCCTCCACTTT. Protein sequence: CASSPGGTRDMSLHF.

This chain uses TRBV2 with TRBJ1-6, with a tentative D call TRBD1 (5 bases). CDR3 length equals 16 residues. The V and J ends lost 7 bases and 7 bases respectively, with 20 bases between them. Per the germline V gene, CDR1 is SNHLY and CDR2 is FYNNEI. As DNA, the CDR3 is TGTGCCAGCAACTGGGGCAGGGTTTCCCTAAATTCACCCCTCCACTTT. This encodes CASNWGRVSLNSPLHF.

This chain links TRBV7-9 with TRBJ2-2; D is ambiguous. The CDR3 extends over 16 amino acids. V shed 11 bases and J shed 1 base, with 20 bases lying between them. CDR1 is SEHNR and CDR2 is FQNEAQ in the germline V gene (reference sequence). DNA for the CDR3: TGTGCCGAGCACCCCCCCTCCCACTTGAACACCGGGGAGCTGTTTTTT. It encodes CAEHPPSHLNTGELFF.

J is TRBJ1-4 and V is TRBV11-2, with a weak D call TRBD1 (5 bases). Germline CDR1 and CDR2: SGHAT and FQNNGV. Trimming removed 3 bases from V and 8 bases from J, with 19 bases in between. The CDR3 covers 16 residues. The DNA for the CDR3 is TGTGCCAGCAGCTTGGAAGGTCGGGCGGGGGAAGAAAAACTGTTTTTT. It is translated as CASSLEGRAGEEKLFF.